This TCR beta chain was sequenced for a study of CD8 T cells in ankylosing spondylitis. V gave up 0 bases and J gave up 2 bases; unmatched junction bases: 5. Germline V gene data show CDR1 as MGHRA and CDR2 as YSYEKL. This CDR3 comprises 17 residues. Concerning this clonotype itself: The antigen is undetermined.

TCR beta libraries were made by quantitative 5'-RACE with molecular barcodes. TCRdb ran MiXCR on the 5' RACE reads and lists one entry per CDR3 protein. Here the sample spans more than 600,000 distinct CDR3 sequences, 19% being singletons. Broader study findings: Seemingly distinctive of ankylosing spondylitis blood was a TCR beta motif formed by eight highly homologous variants. Reportedly, significant enrichment of disease-linked clones occurred in matched ankylosing spondylitis synovial fluid.

This sequence originates from a male donor with ankylosing spondylitis. Input material: blood, either unsorted or a sorted T cell fraction (not recorded which). This rearrangement joins TRBV4-1 to TRBJ2-3, with 10 bases that match TRBD2. For the CDR3, the DNA is TGCGCCAGCAGCCAAGATTTAGCGGGGGGAACCACAGATACGCAGTATTTT. Translation: CASSQDLAGGTTDTQYF.